The clone carrying this TCR beta chain was counted many times. TCRdb used MiXCR to reprocess the 5' RACE reads, holding one entry per CDR3 protein. The sample consists of about 330,000 distinct CDR3 sequences, 6.8% of them appearing once. This CDR3 comprises 15 residues. Trimming shortened V by 0 bases and J by 3 bases, and 11 bases separated the two germline ends. CDR1 and CDR2 from the germline V gene are SGHRS and YFSETQ. This sample was taken from a study of T cells after yellow fever vaccination. This clonotype originated in a man aged 18 to 35 who received the YFV17D yellow fever vaccine. This specimen was PBMCs, taken around 45 days after the first yellow fever vaccination. The rearrangement links TRBV5-1 to TRBJ2-3; the D is unclear. The CDR3 DNA sequence: TGCGCCAGCAGCTTGGGAGTTTCCGAAACAGATACGCAGTATTTT. Encoded protein: CASSLGVSETDTQYF.